The present T cell receptor beta chain was sequenced within a study of blood T cells in healthy people across ages. Using a J-beta primer mix together with a sample-barcoded 5' primer, a second PCR was run for about 6 to 11 cycles. Every cDNA was tagged by a template-switch adaptor with 12 random nucleotides. Using its own MiXCR run on the 5' RACE reads, TCRdb lists one record per CDR3 protein. The sample holds about 1.1 million distinct CDR3 sequences, around two fifths seen once. This CDR3 is 15 amino acids long. Trimming stripped 8 bases from V and 3 bases from J, with 20 bases between. From germline, CDR1 is MNHEY and CDR2 SVGAGI.

Sequences were obtained from blood. The J gene is TRBJ2-7, the V gene TRBV6-5; a possible D gene is TRBD2 (5 bases). The TCR originated in a man aged 18-30 years in good health. This CDR3 reads CASPQRPEADYEQYF. The CDR3 DNA is TGTGCCAGCCCTCAGCGACCGGAGGCGGACTACGAGCAGTACTTC.